Listed here are 9 T cell receptor beta chains from one sample, sequenced in a study of cytomegalovirus exposure and HLA in healthy donors. PCR involved 60 Vbeta and 13 Jbeta primers. Data came from immunoSEQ multiplex PCR; TCRdb stores just in-frame clones and leaves some out. The repertoire table contains around 100,000 clones. The sequenced material came from PBMCs. The source is a man in his forties in good health and CMV-seronegative.

The V and J genes are TRBV2 and TRBJ2-3; tentative D call: TRBD1 (6 bases). The CDR3 length is 13 residues. Germline CDR1 and CDR2: SNHLY and FYNNEI. V lost 9 bases, J lost 1 base, and 11 bases lay in between. The DNA of the CDR3 is TGTGCCAGGGGGACAACCCGCACAGATACGCAGTATTTT. Amino acids: CARGTTRTDTQYF.

As DNA, the CDR3 is TGTGCCAGCAGCTTGGGGGGCCCCGGGGAGCTGTTTTTT. Translated, it gives CASSLGGPGELFF. The J gene is TRBJ2-2, the V gene TRBV5-5, with TRBD1 as a possible D gene (5 bases). V was pared by 0 bases and J by 6 bases, with 6 bases between. Germline V gene data show CDR1 as SGHKS and CDR2 as YYEKEE (reference sequence). The CDR3 has 13 amino acids. The entire variable domain, with the rest obtained from reference TRBV5-5 and TRBJ2-2, is as follows: DAGVTQSPTHLIKTRGQQVTLRCSPISGHKSVSWYQQVLGQGPQFIFQYYEKEERGRGNFPDRFSARQFPNYSSELNVNALLLGDSALYLCASSLGGPGELFFGEGSRLTVL.

The chain has TRBV5-1 and TRBJ2-2; D remains ambiguous. Trimming removed 2 bases from V and 0 bases from J, with 14 bases in between. CDR1 is SGHRS and CDR2 is YFSETQ in the germline V gene. This CDR3 region has 17 residues. CDR3 sequence (DNA): TGCGCCAGCAGCTTTCGGCTAGGCGAGGCGAACACCGGGGAGCTGTTTTTT. Protein: CASSFRLGEANTGELFF.

V and J are TRBV4-3 and TRBJ2-7; 7 bases match TRBD1. Germline loops: CDR1 LGHNA, CDR2 YSLEER. CDR3 length: 15 amino acids. V was clipped by 7 bases and J by 0 bases; unmatched bases: 9. The CDR3 DNA sequence: TGCGCCAGCAAACGGAACAGGGGTAGCTCCTACGAGCAGTACTTC. Amino acid sequence: CASKRNRGSSYEQYF.

The rearrangement uses TRBV7-2 and TRBJ2-1, with D hard to call. This CDR3 has 16 residues. Germline assignment: CDR1 SGHTA and CDR2 FQGNSA. Between the trimmed V and J ends, which lost 5 bases and 3 bases, there was a span of 17 bases. CDR3 sequence reads: CASSREMGLNYNEQFF. CDR3 nucleotide sequence: TGTGCCAGCAGCCGAGAGATGGGCCTTAACTACAATGAGCAGTTCTTC.

The chain has TRBV6-5 and TRBJ2-1, with D tentatively TRBD1 (6 bases). Germline V lookup: CDR1 MNHEY, CDR2 SVGAGI. The CDR3 totals 15 residues. V shed 6 bases and J shed 5 bases, with 17 bases lying between them. The CDR3 bases are TGTGCCAGCAGCCTTGTAGGGGGATTTAACAATGAGCAGTTCTTC. Encoded protein: CASSLVGGFNNEQFF.

The gene calls are TRBV15 and TRBJ2-5, with a possible D match to TRBD1 (5 bases). This CDR3 is built from 16 residues. The germline gives CDR1 LNHNV, CDR2 YYDKDF (reference sequence). V was trimmed by 0 bases and J by 6 bases, leaving 17 bases between them. In DNA form, the CDR3 reads TGTGCCACCAGCAGAGATCGAGTAGGGGTTCAGCAGACCCAGTACTTC. Its protein is CATSRDRVGVQQTQYF. Based on the CDR3 plus reference TRBV15 and TRBJ2-5, the full variable domain is DAMVIQNPRYQVTQFGKPVTLSCSQTLNHNVMYWYQQKSSQAPKLLFHYYDKDFNNEADTPDNFQSRRPNTSFCFLDIRSPGLGDTAMYLCATSRDRVGVQQTQYFGPGTRLLVL.

The V and J genes are TRBV5-1 and TRBJ2-6, with TRBD1 matching over 11 bases. This CDR3 is built from 18 residues. Germline V CDR1 and CDR2: SGHRS, YFSETQ. The trim removed 4 bases at V and 0 bases at J, leaving 6 bases unmatched. In DNA form, the CDR3 reads TGCGCCAGCAGCAGAACCGGGACAGGGGGCTCTGGGGCCAACGTCCTGACTTTC. It yields the protein CASSRTGTGGSGANVLTF.

The chain carries TRBV14 and TRBJ2-2; 9 nucleotides line up with TRBD1. The junction had 11 bases not matched to a gene; V was cut back by 1 base and J by 5 bases. The CDR3 is 18 residues long. Germline V gene data show CDR1 as SGHDN and CDR2 as FVKESK. This CDR3 is CASSQGSIQGAWTGELFF. The CDR3 DNA sequence: TGTGCCAGCAGCCAAGGGAGTATACAGGGGGCGTGGACCGGGGAGCTGTTTTTT.